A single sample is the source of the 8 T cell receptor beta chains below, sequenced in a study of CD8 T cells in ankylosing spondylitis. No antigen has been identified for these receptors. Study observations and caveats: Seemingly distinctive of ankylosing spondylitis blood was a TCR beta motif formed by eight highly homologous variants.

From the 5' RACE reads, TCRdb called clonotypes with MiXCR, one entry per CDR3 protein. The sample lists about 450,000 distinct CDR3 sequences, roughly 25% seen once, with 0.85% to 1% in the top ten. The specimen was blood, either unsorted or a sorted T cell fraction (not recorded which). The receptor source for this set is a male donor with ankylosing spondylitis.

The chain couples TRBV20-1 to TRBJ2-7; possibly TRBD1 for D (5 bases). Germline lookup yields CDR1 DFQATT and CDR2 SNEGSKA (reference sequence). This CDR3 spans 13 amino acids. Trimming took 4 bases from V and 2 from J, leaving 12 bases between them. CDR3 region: CSATPTGPYEQYF. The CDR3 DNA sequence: TGCAGTGCTACCCCTACAGGTCCCTACGAGCAGTACTTC.

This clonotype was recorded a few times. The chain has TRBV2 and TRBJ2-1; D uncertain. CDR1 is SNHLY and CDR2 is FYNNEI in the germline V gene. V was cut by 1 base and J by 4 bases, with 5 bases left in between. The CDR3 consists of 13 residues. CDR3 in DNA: TGTGCCAGCAGTGAAGAGAGATACAATGAGCAGTTCTTC. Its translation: CASSEERYNEQFF.

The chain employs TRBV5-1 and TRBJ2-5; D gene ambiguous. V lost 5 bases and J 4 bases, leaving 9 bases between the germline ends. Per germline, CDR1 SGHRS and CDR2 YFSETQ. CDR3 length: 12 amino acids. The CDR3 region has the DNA TGCGCCAGCAGGGACGAGGCAGAGACCCAGTACTTC. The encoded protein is CASRDEAETQYF.

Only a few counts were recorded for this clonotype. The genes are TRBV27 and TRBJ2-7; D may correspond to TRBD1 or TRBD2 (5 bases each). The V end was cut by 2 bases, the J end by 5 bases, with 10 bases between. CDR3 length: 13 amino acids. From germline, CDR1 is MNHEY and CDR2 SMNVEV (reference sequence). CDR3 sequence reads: CASSLRGVNEQYF. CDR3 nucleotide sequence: TGTGCCAGCAGTTTAAGAGGGGTTAACGAGCAGTACTTC.

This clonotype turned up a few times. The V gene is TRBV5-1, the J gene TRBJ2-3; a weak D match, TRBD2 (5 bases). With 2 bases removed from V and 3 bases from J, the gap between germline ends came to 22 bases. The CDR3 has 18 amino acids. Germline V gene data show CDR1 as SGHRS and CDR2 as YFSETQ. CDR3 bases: TGCGCCAGCAGCTTCGGACTGTTAGACGGGAAAACGACAGATACGCAGTATTTT. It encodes CASSFGLLDGKTTDTQYF.

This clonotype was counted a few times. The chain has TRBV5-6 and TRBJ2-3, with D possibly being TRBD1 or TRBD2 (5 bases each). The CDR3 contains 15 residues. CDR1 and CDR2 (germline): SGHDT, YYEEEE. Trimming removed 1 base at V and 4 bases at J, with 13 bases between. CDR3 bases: TGTGCCAGCAGCTTGAACTGGGGGATGGCAGATACGCAGTATTTT. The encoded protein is CASSLNWGMADTQYF.

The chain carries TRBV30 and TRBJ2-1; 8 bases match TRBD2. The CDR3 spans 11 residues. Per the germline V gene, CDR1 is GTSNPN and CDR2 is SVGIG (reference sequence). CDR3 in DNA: TGTGCAGCGGGAGCCTACAATGAGCAGTTCTTC. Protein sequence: CAAGAYNEQFF. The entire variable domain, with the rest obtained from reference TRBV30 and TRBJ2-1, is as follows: SQTIHQWPATLVQPVGSPLSLECTVEGTSNPNLYWYRQAAGRGLQLLFYSVGIGQISSEVPQNLSASRPQDRQFILSSKKLLLSDSGFYLCAAGAYNEQFFGPGTRLTVL.

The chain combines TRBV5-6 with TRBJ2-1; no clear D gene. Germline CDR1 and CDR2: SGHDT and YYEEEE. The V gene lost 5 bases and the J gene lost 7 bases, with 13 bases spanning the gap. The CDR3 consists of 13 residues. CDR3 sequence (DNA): TGTGCCAGCAGTCTGGACCCGTGGAATGAGCAGTTCTTC. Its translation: CASSLDPWNEQFF.